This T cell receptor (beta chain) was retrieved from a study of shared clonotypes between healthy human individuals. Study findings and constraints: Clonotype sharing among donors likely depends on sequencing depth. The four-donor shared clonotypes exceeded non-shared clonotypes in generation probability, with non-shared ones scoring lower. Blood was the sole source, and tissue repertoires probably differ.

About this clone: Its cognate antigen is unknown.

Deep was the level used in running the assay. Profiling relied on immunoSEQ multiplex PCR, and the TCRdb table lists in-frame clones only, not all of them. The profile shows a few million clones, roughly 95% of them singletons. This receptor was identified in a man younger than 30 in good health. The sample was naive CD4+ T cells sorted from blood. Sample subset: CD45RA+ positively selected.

The CDR3 sequence is CASSVVPLGGEQYF. Written as DNA, the CDR3 is TGTGCCAGCAGCGTAGTCCCACTGGGGGGAGAGCAGTACTTC. J is TRBJ2-7 and V is TRBV9, with D possibly TRBD2 on 6 matching bases. V shed 0 bases and J shed 7 bases, with 14 bases lying between them. CDR1 is SGDLS, CDR2 YYNGEE, per germline. The CDR3 contains 14 residues.